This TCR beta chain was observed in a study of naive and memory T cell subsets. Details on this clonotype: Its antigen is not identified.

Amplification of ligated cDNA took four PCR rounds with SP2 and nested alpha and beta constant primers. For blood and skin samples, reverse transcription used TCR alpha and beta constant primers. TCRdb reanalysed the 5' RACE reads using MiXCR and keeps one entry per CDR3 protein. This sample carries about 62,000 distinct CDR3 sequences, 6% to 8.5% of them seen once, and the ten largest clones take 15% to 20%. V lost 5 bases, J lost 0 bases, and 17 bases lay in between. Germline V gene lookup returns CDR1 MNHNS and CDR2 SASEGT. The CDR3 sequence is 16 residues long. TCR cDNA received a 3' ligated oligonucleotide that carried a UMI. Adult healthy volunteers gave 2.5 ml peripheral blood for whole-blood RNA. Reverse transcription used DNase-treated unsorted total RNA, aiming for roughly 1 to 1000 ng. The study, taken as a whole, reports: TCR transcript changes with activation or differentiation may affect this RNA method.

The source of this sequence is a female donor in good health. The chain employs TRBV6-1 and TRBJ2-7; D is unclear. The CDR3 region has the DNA TGTGCCAGCAGTAGACGCTCGGCAGAAGGCTCCTACGAGCAGTACTTC. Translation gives CASSRRSAEGSYEQYF.